The clone carrying this TCR beta chain was counted only a few times. No antigen is known for it. With 3 bases clipped from V and 5 bases from J, the junction kept 6 bases outside the gene matches. The CDR3 extends over 14 amino acids. Germline V gene data show CDR1 as SGHRS and CDR2 as YFSETQ. Profiling relied on immunoSEQ multiplex PCR, and the TCRdb table lists in-frame clones only, not all of them. The table includes tens of thousands of clones, 55% to 80% detected once. This sample stems from a study of CD4 T cells in relation to SARS-CoV-2 and coronaviruses. Study details: ViraFEST: approximately ten-day antigen culture of PBMCs, then TCR beta CDR3 sequencing.

Before the COVID-19 pandemic, during about 2010-2019, CD4+ T cells were taken from unexposed donors. After ten to eleven days of culture, CD4+ T cells were isolated. Cultures received half-medium IL-2 refreshes on days 3 and 7. Sequenced material: CD4+ T cells from PBMCs, cultured in vitro. This clonotype was sampled from a human donor in good health. V gene TRBV5-1 combines with J gene TRBJ2-7, with TRBD1 matching over 9 bases. CDR3 protein: CASSSGQGWDEQYF. The CDR3 nucleotides read TGCGCCAGCAGCTCTGGACAGGGGTGGGACGAGCAGTACTTC.